One sample yielded the 5 T cell receptor beta chains listed below, sequenced in a study of T cell repertoires in cytomegalovirus infection. TCRdb ran MiXCR on the reads and lists one entry per CDR3 protein. The repertoire has 700,000 to 900,000 distinct CDR3 sequences, approximately 32% of them found once; the top ten carry less than 15%. What these receptors recognize is not known. Source: cultured CD8+ T cells from PBMCs, taken from culture after CMV antigen stimulation. Source of these receptors: a human donor in good health (CMV status not recorded). Some clones in this sample may be carry-over from other donors' samples.

The V gene is TRBV7-6, the J gene TRBJ2-5, with 7 bases matching TRBD1. The CDR3 length is 15 residues. CDR1 is SGHVS, CDR2 FNYEAQ, per germline. Trimming took 2 bases from V and 2 from J; bases not matched to a gene: 5. CDR3 DNA: TGTGCCAGCAGCTTAAATATGGGACAGCAAGAGACCCAGTACTTC. Encoded protein: CASSLNMGQQETQYF.

J is TRBJ2-1 and V is TRBV12-3 or TRBV12-4; the D gene is possibly TRBD2 (6 bases). V was clipped by 5 bases and J by 9 bases, with 11 bases between them. This CDR3 spans 12 amino acids. The CDR3: CASSVVAVEQFF. The CDR3 DNA sequence: TGTGCCAGCAGTGTGGTAGCGGTTGAGCAGTTCTTC.

This clonotype was found many times. V is TRBV7-9 and J is TRBJ1-4, with TRBD1 as a possible D gene (5 bases). This CDR3 region has 12 residues. The germline CDR1 and CDR2 sequences are SEHNR and FQNEAQ (reference sequence). Trimming took off 3 bases at V and 13 bases at J, with 12 bases between the two ends. The CDR3 is CASSFQGLGLFF. The CDR3 DNA is TGTGCCAGCAGCTTCCAGGGCCTCGGACTGTTTTTT.

V and J are TRBV10-3 and TRBJ1-2, with a tentative D call TRBD1 (6 bases). This CDR3 is built from 17 residues. CDR1 is ENHRY and CDR2 is SYGVKD in the germline V gene. V dropped 8 bases and J dropped 3 bases, with 25 bases sitting between them. CDR3 amino acids: CAIAGYARDNGDYGYTF. The CDR3 DNA is TGTGCCATCGCCGGGTATGCTCGGGACAATGGGGACTATGGCTACACCTTC.

The table lists this clonotype with a few counts. J is TRBJ2-2 and V is TRBV12-3 or TRBV12-4; D may be TRBD1 (5 bases). CDR3 length equals 16 residues. Between the trimmed V and J ends, which lost 6 bases and 0 bases, there was a span of 14 bases. The CDR3 DNA is TGTGCCAGCAGGACAGACAGAACACCGAACACCGGGGAGCTGTTTTTT. It specifies CASRTDRTPNTGELFF.